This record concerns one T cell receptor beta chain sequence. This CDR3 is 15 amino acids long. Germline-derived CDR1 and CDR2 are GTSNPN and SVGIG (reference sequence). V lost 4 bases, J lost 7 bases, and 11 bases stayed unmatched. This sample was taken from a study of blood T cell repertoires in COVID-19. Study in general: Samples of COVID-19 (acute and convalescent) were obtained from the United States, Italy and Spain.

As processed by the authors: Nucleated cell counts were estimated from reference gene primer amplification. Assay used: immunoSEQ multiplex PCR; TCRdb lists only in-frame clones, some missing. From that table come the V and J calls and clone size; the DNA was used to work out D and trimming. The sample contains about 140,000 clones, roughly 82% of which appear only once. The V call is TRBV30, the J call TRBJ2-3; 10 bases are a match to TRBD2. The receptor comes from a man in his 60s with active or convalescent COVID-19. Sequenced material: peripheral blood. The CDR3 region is CAWTPLAGAPNTQYF. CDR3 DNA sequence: TGTGCCTGGACTCCTCTAGCGGGGGCCCCCAATACGCAGTATTTT.